A selection of T cell receptor beta chains follows, all from one sample in a study of draining lymph node invasion in breast cancer. TCRdb ran MiXCR on the bulk RNA-seq reads and lists one entry per CDR3 protein. Of about 1,300 distinct CDR3 sequences in the sample, about three fifths were seen once. The sample taken for sequencing was sorted memory CD4+ effector T cells from the tumor. The receptor source for this set is a female donor with luminal breast cancer. The CDR3 runs from the conserved cysteine through the conserved F or W. The order of the fields is CDR3 protein, clone size, J gene, V gene. Not every row has a clone size; where given, it reads once, few, many or a size class.

CDR3 protein: CASSHGAGGRYTQYF
clone size: .
J gene: TRBJ2-3
V gene: TRBV12-3/TRBV12-4

CDR3 protein: CASSPTYEQYF
clone size: few
J gene: TRBJ2-7
V gene: TRBV12-3/TRBV12-4

CDR3 protein: CASTLTGMGTEAFF
clone size: few
J gene: TRBJ1-1
V gene: TRBV19

CDR3 protein: CASSPVQGLGDEQFF
clone size: few
J gene: TRBJ2-1
V gene: TRBV7-6

CDR3 protein: CASSSSGTGIPYGYTF
clone size: once
J gene: TRBJ1-2
V gene: TRBV19

CDR3 protein: CASSHWVAGGQETQYF
clone size: .
J gene: TRBJ2-5
V gene: TRBV14

CDR3 protein: CSVDKEHPVGDTQYF
clone size: .
J gene: TRBJ2-3
V gene: TRBV29-1

CDR3 protein: CASRLTRDTNTEAFF
clone size: few
J gene: TRBJ1-1
V gene: TRBV7-3

CDR3 protein: CASSLVPHNTEAFF
clone size: .
J gene: TRBJ1-1
V gene: TRBV7-2

CDR3 protein: CSASRASGGFHNEQFF
clone size: .
J gene: TRBJ2-1
V gene: TRBV20-1

CDR3 protein: CASRRTGEGSPLHF
clone size: .
J gene: TRBJ1-6
V gene: TRBV28

CDR3 protein: CASSFGGYTEAFF
clone size: .
J gene: TRBJ1-1
V gene: TRBV6-2/TRBV6-3

CDR3 protein: CSVDSSGVYNEQFF
clone size: .
J gene: TRBJ2-1
V gene: TRBV29-1

CDR3 protein: CASSPLAEETQYF
clone size: .
J gene: TRBJ2-5
V gene: TRBV12-3/TRBV12-4

CDR3 protein: CASSMEGYTEAFF
clone size: once
J gene: TRBJ1-1
V gene: TRBV5-1

CDR3 protein: CASRGQLNTGELFF
clone size: .
J gene: TRBJ2-2
V gene: TRBV11-2

CDR3 protein: CASKSDRGGTYEQYF
clone size: .
J gene: TRBJ2-7
V gene: TRBV19

CDR3 protein: CATSDYRTGGYQETQYF
clone size: few
J gene: TRBJ2-5
V gene: TRBV24-1

CDR3 protein: CASSLASDRPNTEAFF
clone size: .
J gene: TRBJ1-1
V gene: TRBV5-8

CDR3 protein: CASRPDVENIQYF
clone size: .
J gene: TRBJ2-4
V gene: TRBV6-2/TRBV6-3

CDR3 protein: CASRSRGELFF
clone size: .
J gene: TRBJ2-2
V gene: TRBV27

CDR3 protein: CATSRGTGELFF
clone size: .
J gene: TRBJ2-2
V gene: TRBV24-1

CDR3 protein: CASSQDGKNTEAFF
clone size: .
J gene: TRBJ1-1
V gene: TRBV6-1

CDR3 protein: CASSQEHAYTF
clone size: .
J gene: TRBJ1-2
V gene: TRBV3-1

CDR3 protein: CSVEDGTYEQYF
clone size: .
J gene: TRBJ2-7
V gene: TRBV29-1

CDR3 protein: CSAKDRVNQPQHF
clone size: .
J gene: TRBJ1-5
V gene: TRBV20-1

CDR3 protein: CASSGPIGTGELFF
clone size: few
J gene: TRBJ2-2
V gene: TRBV2

CDR3 protein: CASREDRSGNSPLHF
clone size: .
J gene: TRBJ1-6
V gene: TRBV6-6

CDR3 protein: CASSLGVGMNTEAFF
clone size: few
J gene: TRBJ1-1
V gene: TRBV7-9

CDR3 protein: CASSPGLSYNEQFF
clone size: .
J gene: TRBJ2-1
V gene: TRBV3-1

CDR3 protein: CASSVRREGDTQYF
clone size: .
J gene: TRBJ2-3
V gene: TRBV9

CDR3 protein: CASSQEVPGGTEAFF
clone size: .
J gene: TRBJ1-1
V gene: TRBV4-1

CDR3 protein: CASPWERQPQHF
clone size: .
J gene: TRBJ1-5
V gene: TRBV5-1

CDR3 protein: CASSQGDEGSGYTF
clone size: .
J gene: TRBJ1-2
V gene: TRBV4-2

CDR3 protein: CASKEPGGSNSPLHF
clone size: few
J gene: TRBJ1-6
V gene: TRBV19

CDR3 protein: CASSYPPHYGYTF
clone size: few
J gene: TRBJ1-2
V gene: TRBV12-3/TRBV12-4

CDR3 protein: CASSVALMGTQYF
clone size: .
J gene: TRBJ2-5
V gene: TRBV9

CDR3 protein: CASSLGQGWTGELFF
clone size: large
J gene: TRBJ2-2
V gene: TRBV5-1

CDR3 protein: CASSVNREQFF
clone size: .
J gene: TRBJ2-1
V gene: TRBV10-2

CDR3 protein: CASSFRGSPLHF
clone size: few
J gene: TRBJ1-6
V gene: TRBV27

CDR3 protein: CASSLARGGGLYGYTF
clone size: .
J gene: TRBJ1-2
V gene: TRBV5-4

CDR3 protein: CASSPSPPRGDIGYTF
clone size: few
J gene: TRBJ1-2
V gene: TRBV18

CDR3 protein: CASTKDGNYGYTF
clone size: few
J gene: TRBJ1-2
V gene: TRBV19

CDR3 protein: CSASPVGAPTQPQHF
clone size: .
J gene: TRBJ1-5
V gene: TRBV20-1

CDR3 protein: CASSASGRYEAFF
clone size: .
J gene: TRBJ1-1
V gene: TRBV25-1

CDR3 protein: CSPNKGGTQYF
clone size: .
J gene: TRBJ2-3
V gene: TRBV29-1

CDR3 protein: CASSLTGEREQFF
clone size: .
J gene: TRBJ2-1
V gene: TRBV6-2/TRBV6-3

CDR3 protein: CASSPDWNTEAFF
clone size: .
J gene: TRBJ1-1
V gene: TRBV2

CDR3 protein: CASSLEFGVAEQYF
clone size: .
J gene: TRBJ2-7
V gene: TRBV11-2

CDR3 protein: CASSEWSRTADTQYF
clone size: .
J gene: TRBJ2-3
V gene: TRBV6-1

CDR3 protein: CASSLGHPGEKLFF
clone size: .
J gene: TRBJ1-4
V gene: TRBV11-2

CDR3 protein: CASSERTSGVEQYF
clone size: .
J gene: TRBJ2-7
V gene: TRBV7-2

CDR3 protein: CASSQDRRTHEQYF
clone size: few
J gene: TRBJ2-7
V gene: TRBV4-2

CDR3 protein: CASSFQVEGYTF
clone size: .
J gene: TRBJ1-2
V gene: TRBV12-3/TRBV12-4

CDR3 protein: CSARASGAEAKNIQYF
clone size: .
J gene: TRBJ2-4
V gene: TRBV20-1

CDR3 protein: CSAGVTGELFF
clone size: .
J gene: TRBJ2-2
V gene: TRBV29-1

CDR3 protein: CASSYSGAGSPEQFF
clone size: .
J gene: TRBJ2-1
V gene: TRBV6-2/TRBV6-3

CDR3 protein: CASSLEGGNTEAFF
clone size: .
J gene: TRBJ1-1
V gene: TRBV4-1

CDR3 protein: CSASRGASQETQYF
clone size: few
J gene: TRBJ2-5
V gene: TRBV20-1